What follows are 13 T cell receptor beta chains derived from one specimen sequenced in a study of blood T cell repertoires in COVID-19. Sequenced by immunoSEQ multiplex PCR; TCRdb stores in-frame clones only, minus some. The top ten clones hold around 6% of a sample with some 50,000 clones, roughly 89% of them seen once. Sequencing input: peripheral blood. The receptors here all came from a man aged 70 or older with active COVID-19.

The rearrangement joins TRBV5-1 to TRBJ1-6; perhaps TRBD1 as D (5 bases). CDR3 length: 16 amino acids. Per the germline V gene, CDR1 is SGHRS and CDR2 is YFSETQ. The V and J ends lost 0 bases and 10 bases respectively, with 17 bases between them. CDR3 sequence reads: CASSLAGTGSRSPLHF. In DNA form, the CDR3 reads TGCGCCAGCAGCTTGGCAGGAACAGGTTCGAGGTCACCCCTCCACTTT.

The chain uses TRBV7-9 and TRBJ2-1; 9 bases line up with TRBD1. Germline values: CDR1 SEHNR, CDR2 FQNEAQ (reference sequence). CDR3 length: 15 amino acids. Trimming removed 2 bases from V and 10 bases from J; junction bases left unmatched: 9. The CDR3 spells CASSLRRDRVIEQFF. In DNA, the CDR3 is TGTGCCAGCAGCTTACGTCGGGACAGGGTGATCGAGCAGTTCTTC.

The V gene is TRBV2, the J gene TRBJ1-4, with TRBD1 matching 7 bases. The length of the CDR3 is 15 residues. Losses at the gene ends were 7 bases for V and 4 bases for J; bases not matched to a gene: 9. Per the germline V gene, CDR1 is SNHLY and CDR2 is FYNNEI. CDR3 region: CASMKGQLVNEKLFF. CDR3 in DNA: TGTGCCAGCATGAAGGGACAGCTAGTTAATGAAAAACTGTTTTTT.

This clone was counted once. The CDR3 protein is CASSSADSRNTIYF. As DNA, the CDR3 is TGTGCCAGCAGCTCAGCTGACAGCAGAAACACCATATATTTT. This rearrangement joins TRBV9 to TRBJ1-3; TRBD1 might be the D (5 bases). The CDR3 has 14 residues. Deletions cut 4 bases from V and 5 bases from J, with 13 bases between. Germline values: CDR1 SGDLS, CDR2 YYNGEE. Combining the CDR3 with reference TRBV9 and TRBJ1-3 gives the whole variable domain DSGVTQTPKHLITATGQRVTLRCSPRSGDLSVYWYQQSLDQGLQFLIQYYNGEERAKGNILERFSAQQFPDLHSELNLSSLELGDSALYFCASSSADSRNTIYFGEGSWLTVV.

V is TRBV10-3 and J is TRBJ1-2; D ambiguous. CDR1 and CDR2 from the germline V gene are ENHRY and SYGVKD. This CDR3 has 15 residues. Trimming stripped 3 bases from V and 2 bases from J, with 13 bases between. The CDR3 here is CAISDPGGDNYGYTF. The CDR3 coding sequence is TGTGCCATCAGTGACCCCGGTGGAGACAACTATGGCTACACCTTC.

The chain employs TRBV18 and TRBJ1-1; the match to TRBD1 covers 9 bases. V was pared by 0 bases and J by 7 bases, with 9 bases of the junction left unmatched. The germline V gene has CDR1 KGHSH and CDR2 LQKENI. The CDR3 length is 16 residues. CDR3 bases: TGTGCCAGCTCACCACCGATGGGACAGGGAGTGGGTGAAGCTTTCTTT. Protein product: CASSPPMGQGVGEAFF.

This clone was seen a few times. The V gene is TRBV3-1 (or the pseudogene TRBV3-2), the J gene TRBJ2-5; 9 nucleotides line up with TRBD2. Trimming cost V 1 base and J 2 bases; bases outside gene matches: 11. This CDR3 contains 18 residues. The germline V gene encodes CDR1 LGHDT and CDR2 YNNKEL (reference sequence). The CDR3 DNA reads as TGTGCCAGCAGCCAAGGCCGTTCGCTAGCGGGGTCTCAAGAGACCCAGTACTTC. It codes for CASSQGRSLAGSQETQYF.

DNA of the CDR3: TGTGCCAGCAGGGCGACAGGATTTTCTGGAAACACCATATATTTT. This gives the protein CASRATGFSGNTIYF. This chain links TRBV2 with TRBJ1-3, with D possibly TRBD1 on 6 matching bases. In germline, CDR1 is SNHLY, CDR2 FYNNEI. The CDR3 spans 15 residues. The V and J ends lost 6 bases and 1 base respectively, with 13 bases between them. The full variable domain, rest sourced from reference TRBV2 and TRBJ1-3, is EPEVTQTPSHQVTQMGQEVILRCVPISNHLYFYWYRQILGQKVEFLVSFYNNEISEKSEIFDDQFSVERPDGSNFTLKIRSTKLEDSAMYFCASRATGFSGNTIYFGEGSWLTVV.

CDR3 in DNA: TGTGCCAGCAGTATCGACAGGGCTACTGAAGCTTTCTTT. Its protein is CASSIDRATEAFF. The V gene is TRBV6-2 or TRBV6-3, the J gene TRBJ1-1, with 7 bases that match TRBD1. Germline V lookup: CDR1 MNHEY, CDR2 SVGEGT. V dropped 5 bases and J dropped 5; count of bases not matched to a gene: 5. The CDR3 has 13 residues.

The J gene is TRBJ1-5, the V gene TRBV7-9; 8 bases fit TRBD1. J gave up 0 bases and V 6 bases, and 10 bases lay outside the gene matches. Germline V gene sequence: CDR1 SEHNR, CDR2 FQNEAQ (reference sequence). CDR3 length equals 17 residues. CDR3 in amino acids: CASSRAGTGYSNQPQHF. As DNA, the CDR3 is TGTGCCAGCAGTCGAGCCGGGACAGGTTATAGCAATCAGCCCCAGCATTTT.

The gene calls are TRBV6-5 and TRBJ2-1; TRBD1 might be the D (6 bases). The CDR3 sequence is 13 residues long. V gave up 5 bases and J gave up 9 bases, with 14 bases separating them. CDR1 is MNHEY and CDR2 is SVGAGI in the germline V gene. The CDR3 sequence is CASSQGHGPEQFF. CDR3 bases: TGTGCCAGCAGTCAGGGACATGGGCCTGAGCAGTTCTTC.

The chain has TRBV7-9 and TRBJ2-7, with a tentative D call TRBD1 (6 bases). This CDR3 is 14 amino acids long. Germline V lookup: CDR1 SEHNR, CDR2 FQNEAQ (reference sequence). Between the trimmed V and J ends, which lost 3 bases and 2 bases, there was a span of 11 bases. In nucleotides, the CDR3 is TGTGCCAGCAGCTTCTGGGACAAAGCCTACGAGCAGTACTTC. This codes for CASSFWDKAYEQYF.

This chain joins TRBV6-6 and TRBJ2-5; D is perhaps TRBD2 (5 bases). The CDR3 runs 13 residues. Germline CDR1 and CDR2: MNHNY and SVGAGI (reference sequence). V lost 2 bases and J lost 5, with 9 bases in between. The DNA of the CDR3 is TGTGCCAGCAGTTACGCCACGGGGGAGACCCAGTACTTC. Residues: CASSYATGETQYF.